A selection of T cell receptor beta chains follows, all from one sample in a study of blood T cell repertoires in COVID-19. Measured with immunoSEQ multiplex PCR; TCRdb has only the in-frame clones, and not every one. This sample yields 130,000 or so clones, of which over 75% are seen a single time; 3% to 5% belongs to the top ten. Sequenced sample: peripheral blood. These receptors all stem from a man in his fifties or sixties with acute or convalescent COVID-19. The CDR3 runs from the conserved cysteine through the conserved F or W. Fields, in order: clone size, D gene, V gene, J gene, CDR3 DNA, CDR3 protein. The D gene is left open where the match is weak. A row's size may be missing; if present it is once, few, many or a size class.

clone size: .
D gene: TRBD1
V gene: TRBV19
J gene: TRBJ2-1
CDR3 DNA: TGTGCCAGTAGTACCGGGACAGGGGGCGCGGGTGGGCAGTTCTTC
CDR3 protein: CASSTGTGGAGGQFF

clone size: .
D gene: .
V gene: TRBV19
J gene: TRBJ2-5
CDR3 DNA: TGTGCCAGTAGTATTGGGGACAAAGAAGAGACCCAGTACTTC
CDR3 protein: CASSIGDKEETQYF

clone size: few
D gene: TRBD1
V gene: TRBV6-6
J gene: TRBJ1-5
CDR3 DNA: TGTGCCAGCAGCCAGGGGGACGGGCAGCCCCAGCATTTT
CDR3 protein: CASSQGDGQPQHF

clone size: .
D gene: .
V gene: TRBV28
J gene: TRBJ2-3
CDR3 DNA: TGTGCCAGCAGTTTACTCCAGGATACGCAGTATTTT
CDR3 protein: CASSLLQDTQYF

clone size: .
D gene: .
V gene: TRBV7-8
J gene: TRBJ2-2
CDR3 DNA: TGTGCCAGCAGCCCCCGGAGGGCCGGGGAGCTGTTTTTT
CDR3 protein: CASSPRRAGELFF

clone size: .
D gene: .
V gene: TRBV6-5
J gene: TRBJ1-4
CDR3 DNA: TGTGCCACCTCAGGGTTAGGTGAAAAACTGTTTTTT
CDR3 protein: CATSGLGEKLFF

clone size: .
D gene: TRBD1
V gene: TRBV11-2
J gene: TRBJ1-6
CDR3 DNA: TGTGCCAGCAGCTCTCAACAGGGGGTTAATTCACCCCTCCACTTT
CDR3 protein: CASSSQQGVNSPLHF

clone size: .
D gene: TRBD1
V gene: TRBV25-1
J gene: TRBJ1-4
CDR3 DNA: TGTGCCAGCGCCGGGACAGGGGTTGAAAAACTGTTTTTT
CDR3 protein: CASAGTGVEKLFF

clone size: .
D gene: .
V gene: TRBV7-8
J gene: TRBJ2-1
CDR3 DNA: TGTGCCAGCAGCTTAGACGGGGTCTCGCGCTACAATGAGCAGTTCTTC
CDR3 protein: CASSLDGVSRYNEQFF

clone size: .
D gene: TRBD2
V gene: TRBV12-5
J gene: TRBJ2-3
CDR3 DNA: TGTGCTAGTGGCCCCGGACTAGCGGGAGGGCCCGGAAGCGATACGCAGTATTTT
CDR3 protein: CASGPGLAGGPGSDTQYF

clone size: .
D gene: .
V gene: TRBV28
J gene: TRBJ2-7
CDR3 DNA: TGTGCCAGCAGGCAGGTGTTGGCCGAGCAGTACTTC
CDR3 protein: CASRQVLAEQYF

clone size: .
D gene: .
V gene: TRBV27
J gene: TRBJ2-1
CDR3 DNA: TGTGCCAGCAGCCGCTACAATGAGCAGTTCTTC
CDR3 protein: CASSRYNEQFF

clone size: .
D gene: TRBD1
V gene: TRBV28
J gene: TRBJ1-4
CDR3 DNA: TGTGCCAGCAACGACAGGGCGAATGAAAAACTGTTTTTT
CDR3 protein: CASNDRANEKLFF